Listed here is a single TCR beta chain. As yet, its antigen is unknown. This CDR3 is built from 14 residues. CDR1 is SGHTA and CDR2 is FQGNSA in the germline V gene. V was clipped by 3 bases and J by 4 bases, with 12 bases between them. This specimen belongs to a study of early T cells in non-severe SARS-CoV-2 infection. Study at large: Chains were not paired, and sequencing was done on bulk RNA from unsorted whole blood.

TCRdb re-analysed the 5' RACE reads in MiXCR, keeping a single row per CDR3 protein. The sample includes about 88,000 distinct CDR3 sequences, about 15% of them seen just once. The study, taken as a whole, reports: VDJdb-based annotation leaned toward anti-spike CD8 responses and missed private and CD4 specificities.

Sequencing was carried out using whole blood. The TCR originated in an adult who was a healthcare worker with PCR-confirmed SARS-CoV-2 infection or an uninfected control (not recorded which). The genes are TRBV7-2 and TRBJ1-2; D uncertain. The CDR3 here is CASSFAQIGYGYTF. The DNA for the CDR3 is TGTGCCAGCAGCTTTGCCCAGATTGGCTATGGCTACACCTTC.